These 9 T cell receptor beta chains were all obtained from the same sample, sequenced in a study of shared clonotypes between healthy human individuals. CD45RO-negative, CCR7-positively selected cells formed the naive CD8 fraction, excluding terminally differentiated effector memory CD45RA+ cells. Some clones are missing from TCRdb's copy, which holds only in-frame ones; the method was immunoSEQ multiplex PCR. The table shows around 620,000 clones, with about 95% occurring only once. Source material: naive CD8+ T cells sorted from blood. These receptors all stem from a woman aged 25-40 years in good health.

The rearrangement links TRBV7-9 to TRBJ1-2; possibly TRBD1 for D (6 bases). Germline loops: CDR1 SEHNR, CDR2 FQNEAQ (reference sequence). The ends were cut back, 5 bases at V and 0 bases at J, with 13 bases in the middle. This CDR3 is 15 amino acids long. The CDR3 DNA is TGTGCCAGCAGCGCTGGGACACCGACTAACTATGGCTACACCTTC. Its protein product is CASSAGTPTNYGYTF.

V gene TRBV27 combines with J gene TRBJ1-2; D is perhaps TRBD1 (5 bases). The V and J ends lost 6 bases and 8 bases respectively, with 19 bases between them. The germline gives CDR1 MNHEY, CDR2 SMNVEV (reference sequence). The CDR3 spans 14 residues. The chain's CDR3 is CASRMTGTLGGYTF. CDR3 in DNA: TGTGCCAGCAGGATGACCGGGACTCTGGGGGGCTACACCTTC.

The rearrangement uses TRBV5-4 and TRBJ2-7; 7 bases match TRBD2. The V segment lost 2 bases and the J segment 4 bases; nucleotides outside the gene matches: 6. The CDR3 extends over 14 amino acids. Germline V gene data show CDR1 as SGHNT and CDR2 as YYREEE (reference sequence). CDR3 sequence (DNA): TGTGCCAGCAGCTTTTGGGGGGGGATATACGAGCAGTACTTC. Residues: CASSFWGGIYEQYF.

This chain joins TRBV7-8 and TRBJ2-5, with D possibly matching TRBD2 (5 bases). The germline CDR1 and CDR2 sequences are SGHVS and FQNEAQ. This CDR3 contains 16 residues. Deletions cut 5 bases from V and 0 bases from J, with 16 bases between. CDR3 region: CASSPDEGPYQETQYF. CDR3 bases: TGTGCCAGCAGCCCAGATGAGGGCCCTTACCAAGAGACCCAGTACTTC.

Comment on this clone: An end of the junction does not agree with germline; a read error may underlie this. The chain uses TRBV4-2 and TRBJ2-1; 11 nucleotides align to TRBD2. From germline, CDR1 is LGHNA and CDR2 YNFKEQ. The CDR3 has 15 amino acids. CDR3 region: CASSNIAGGYSEQFF. In DNA, the CDR3 is TGTGCCAGCAGCAATATAGCGGGAGGGTACAGTGAGCAGTTCTTC.

The V gene is TRBV28, the J gene TRBJ1-6; perhaps TRBD1 as D (5 bases). The CDR3 runs 16 residues. Germline CDR1 is MDHEN and CDR2 is SYDVKM. V gave up 3 bases and J gave up 10 bases, with 19 bases separating them. The CDR3 DNA reads TGTGCCAGCAGTTTCCCAGGGACCTCAGATGGGTCACCCCTCCACTTT. Translation: CASSFPGTSDGSPLHF.

The V gene is TRBV28, the J gene TRBJ2-7, with 8 bases identical to TRBD2. The germline gives CDR1 MDHEN, CDR2 SYDVKM. The CDR3 is 14 amino acids. The V and J ends lost 2 bases and 3 bases, in that order; junction bases with no gene match: 3. In DNA form, the CDR3 reads TGTGCCAGCAGTTTAACGGGAGGGAACTACGAGCAGTACTTC. It codes for CASSLTGGNYEQYF.

To note about this clone: The sample holds other DNA sequences that translate to the same CDR3. The chain has TRBV28 and TRBJ2-7, with D hard to call. Germline loops: CDR1 MDHEN, CDR2 SYDVKM. This CDR3 spans 13 amino acids. Trimming took 2 bases from V and 3 from J, leaving 8 bases between them. The CDR3 spells CASSLVGSYEQYF. In DNA, the CDR3 is TGTGCCAGCAGTTTAGTGGGAAGCTACGAGCAGTACTTC.

The rearrangement joins TRBV6-6 to TRBJ1-4; D gene unclear. CDR1 and CDR2 from the germline V gene are MNHNY and SVGAGI (reference sequence). Trimming took off 3 bases at V and 8 bases at J, with 16 bases between the two ends. The CDR3 contains 15 residues. The CDR3 spells CASSYSAQEGEKLFF. CDR3 nucleotides: TGTGCCAGCAGTTATAGTGCCCAAGAAGGGGAAAAACTGTTTTTT.